The clone carrying this TCR beta chain was recorded a few times. What it binds is not known. This CDR3 has 15 amino acids. Trimming removed 5 bases from V and 6 bases from J, with 16 bases in between. The germline V gene encodes CDR1 LNHDA and CDR2 SQIVND (reference sequence). The data belong to a study of early T cells in non-severe SARS-CoV-2 infection. Study-wide results and caveats: Matching against VDJdb likely underestimated virus-specific expansions, favoring anti-spike CD8.

In the library, individual cDNA molecules carried attached unique molecular identifiers. MiXCR, applied by TCRdb to the 5' RACE reads, yields one record per CDR3 protein. This sample has some 83,000 distinct CDR3 sequences, with 8.5% to 12% found just once. The specimen was whole blood, collected at baseline. The rearrangement uses TRBV19 and TRBJ1-4; D remains unclear. This TCR was recovered from an adult who was a healthcare worker with PCR-confirmed SARS-CoV-2 infection or an uninfected control (not recorded which). DNA for the CDR3: TGTGCCAGTAGTCCTCGGGCCCTCGGGGATGAAAAACTGTTTTTT. It is translated as CASSPRALGDEKLFF.